This T cell receptor beta chain comes out of a study of blood T cell repertoires in COVID-19. Study-level information: The origin of the acute and convalescent COVID-19 samples was the United States, Italy and Spain. T cells, B-cell-depleted T cells, or PBMCs supplied cDNA or gDNA.

Under the authors' procedure: Nucleated cell counts were estimated from reference gene primer amplification. Assay: immunoSEQ multiplex PCR; the TCRdb copy retains only in-frame clones and omits some. V and J calls and clone size follow that table, whereas D and trimming were derived from the DNA. The sample contains about 130,000 clones, around 85% of which appear only once. The origin of this receptor is a human donor in a cohort sampled during active COVID-19. Specimen: peripheral blood.

In DNA form, the CDR3 reads TGTGCCAGCAGGAGGGACAGCTCTGGAAACACCATATATTTT. Translating it yields CASRRDSSGNTIYF. This chain connects TRBV27 to TRBJ1-3; 7 bases are shared with TRBD1. CDR3 size: 14 residues. Trimming took 6 bases from V and 0 from J; bases not matched to a gene: 2. CDR1 is MNHEY and CDR2 is SMNVEV in the germline V gene (reference sequence).